This T cell receptor (beta chain) was sequenced for a study of vaccination effects on CD4 cells after COVID-19. On this clone itself: Its matching antigen is unknown.

Following 10 days of culture, CD4+ T cells were isolated. The vaccine given was either BNT162b2 or mRNA-1273, in two doses. Repertoires were generated with immunoSEQ multiplex PCR, while TCRdb's copy carries only in-frame clones and drops some. The data hold around 40,000 clones, with 60% to 75% observed a single time. The V end was cut by 3 bases, the J end by 3 bases, with 9 bases between. The length of the CDR3 is 13 residues. The germline V gene has CDR1 SEHNR and CDR2 FQNEAQ (reference sequence). The sample in question was CD4+ T cells from PBMCs cultured without peptide, obtained after COVID-19 vaccination. The chain has TRBV7-9 and TRBJ2-7; the D gene is possibly TRBD2 (5 bases). This TCR derives from a human donor who received a COVID-19 vaccine. CDR3 DNA: TGTGCCAGCAGCTTGGAGGACCACTACGAGCAGTACTTC. Encoded protein: CASSLEDHYEQYF.